Below are 32 T cell receptor beta chains sequenced from a single sample in a study of blood T cells in healthy people across ages. The authors ran a second PCR of 7 to 11 cycles using a sample-barcoded 5' primer and a J-beta primer mix. TCRdb reprocessed the 5' RACE reads with MiXCR, giving one entry per CDR3 protein. This table has 1.8 million or so distinct CDR3 sequences, approximately 40% appearing once. Sequencing was carried out using blood. The source of these receptors is a human donor in good health.

This clonotype came up a few times. The chain is built from TRBV11-3 and TRBJ2-3, with 7 bases identical to TRBD2. Germline assignment: CDR1 SGHNT and CDR2 YENEEA. There are 16 residues in the CDR3. V lost 5 bases, J lost 5 bases, and 13 bases stayed unmatched. The CDR3: CASSPNSGGFGDTQYF. The DNA for the CDR3 is TGTGCCAGCAGCCCTAACTCGGGGGGATTCGGAGATACGCAGTATTTT.

This rearrangement joins TRBV20-1 to TRBJ2-5; no clear D gene. Germline CDR1 DFQATT, CDR2 SNEGSKA (reference sequence). This CDR3 is built from 14 residues. The V gene lost 3 bases and the J gene lost 0 bases, with 11 bases spanning the gap. In DNA, the CDR3 is TGCAGTGCTAGGGTGACTGGGTACCAAGAGACCCAGTACTTC. The encoded protein is CSARVTGYQETQYF.

This chain's CDR3 is CSARVEPGAKNSPLHF. DNA for the CDR3: TGCAGTGCTAGAGTGGAACCAGGGGCGAAAAATTCACCCCTCCACTTT. The V gene is TRBV20-1, the J gene TRBJ1-6, with D possibly being TRBD1 (6 bases). Looked up from germline, CDR1 is DFQATT and CDR2 is SNEGSKA (reference sequence). The CDR3 spans 16 residues. V gave up 1 base and J gave up 7 bases, with 17 bases separating them.

This clonotype has more than one count but fewer than ten. This chain uses TRBV12-3 or TRBV12-4 with TRBJ2-1, with D tentatively TRBD2 (5 bases). The V end lost 2 bases, the J end lost 7 bases, and 12 bases lay between the germline ends. The CDR3 runs 14 residues. The CDR3 DNA sequence: TGTGCCAGCAGTTTATCCGAGGGAAGGAATGAGCAGTTCTTC. Protein product: CASSLSEGRNEQFF.

This clonotype turned up a few times. The genes are TRBV3-1 and TRBJ2-7; D remains unclear. CDR1 and CDR2 from the germline V gene are LGHDT and YNNKEL (reference sequence). The CDR3 is made up of 13 amino acids. V was pared by 1 base and J by 2 bases, with 6 bases between. CDR3 sequence (DNA): TGTGCCAGCAGCCAAGTGGCAACCTACGAGCAGTACTTC. It codes for CASSQVATYEQYF.

V gene TRBV6-6 combines with J gene TRBJ2-3; a possible D gene is TRBD2 (6 bases). The CDR3 runs to 13 residues. Per germline, CDR1 MNHNY and CDR2 SVGAGI (reference sequence). Deletions cut 4 bases from V and 8 bases from J, with 13 bases between. CDR3 residues: CASSWEVEVTQYF. CDR3 coding DNA: TGTGCCAGCAGTTGGGAGGTCGAAGTTACGCAGTATTTT.

The chain links TRBV6-1 to TRBJ2-5; D may be TRBD1 (6 bases). CDR1 and CDR2 (germline): MNHNS, SASEGT. The CDR3 contains 13 residues. V lost 10 bases and J lost 5, with 17 bases in between. CDR3 in DNA: TGTGCCACGCTCTCGGACAGTCACGAGACCCAGTACTTC. It translates to CATLSDSHETQYF.

J is TRBJ1-4 and V is TRBV7-9; 9 positions match TRBD1. Germline V gives CDR1 SEHNR, CDR2 FQNEAQ (reference sequence). J was trimmed by 7 bases and V by 5 bases; bases with no gene match: 11. The CDR3 is made up of 16 amino acids. The CDR3 sequence is CASSLGQGKSGEKLFF. CDR3 nucleotides: TGTGCCAGCAGCCTGGGACAGGGAAAATCGGGTGAAAAACTGTTTTTT.

The gene calls are TRBV28 and TRBJ1-2; 7 bases align to TRBD1. Germline CDR1 MDHEN, CDR2 SYDVKM. J lost 5 bases, V lost 10 bases, and 4 bases had no gene match. The CDR3 consists of 11 residues. CDR3 amino acids: CATRTGYGYTF. CDR3 nucleotides: TGTGCCACCCGGACAGGTTATGGCTACACCTTC.

With regard to this clonotype: Just one base apart from a much larger clone, this may be a read error. The chain has TRBV29-1 and TRBJ2-5, with no clear D. The V gene's germline CDR1 is SQVTM and CDR2 ANQGSEA. This CDR3 has 14 amino acids. Between the trimmed V and J ends, which lost 4 bases and 5 bases, there was a span of 17 bases. The CDR3 DNA reads as TGCAGCGTTGCTAGGATCTTAAATCGGGAGACCCAGTACTTC. This codes for CSVARILNRETQYF.

This chain links TRBV7-3 with TRBJ2-2; D tentatively fits TRBD1 or TRBD2 (7 bases each). CDR3 length equals 20 residues. V lost 5 bases, J lost 5 bases, and 30 bases lay in between. Germline V gene lookup returns CDR1 SGHTA and CDR2 FQGTGA. DNA of the CDR3: TGTGCCAGCAGCCGCAGGGGGGGACACGACCGAGGTGTTTTGACCGGGGAGCTGTTTTTT. It specifies CASSRRGGHDRGVLTGELFF.

This clonotype showed up just once. V usage is TRBV4-2 and J usage is TRBJ2-1; 7 bases map to TRBD2. Per the germline V gene, CDR1 is LGHNA and CDR2 is YNFKEQ. Trimming at V came to 8 bases and at J to 4 bases, leaving 17 bases not matched to a gene. The CDR3 length is 17 residues. The CDR3 nucleotides read TGTGCCAGCGGCCCTGCCCGGGGACTAACCTTTTACAATGAGCAGTTCTTC. This sequence encodes CASGPARGLTFYNEQFF.

The sample holds a few counts of this clonotype. This rearrangement joins TRBV9 to TRBJ1-2; D is ambiguous. V lost 3 bases, J lost 4 bases, and 13 bases lay in between. The CDR3 is made up of 14 amino acids. Looked up from germline, CDR1 is SGDLS and CDR2 is YYNGEE. This chain's CDR3 is CASSARGLPYGYTF. The CDR3 DNA reads TGTGCCAGCAGCGCCCGGGGTCTTCCCTATGGCTACACCTTC. Drawing the rest from reference TRBV9 and TRBJ1-2, the complete variable domain is DSGVTQTPKHLITATGQRVTLRCSPRSGDLSVYWYQQSLDQGLQFLIQYYNGEERAKGNILERFSAQQFPDLHSELNLSSLELGDSALYFCASSARGLPYGYTFGSGTRLTVV.

In DNA, the CDR3 is TGTGCCAACTACGAGCAGTACTTC. Its protein product is CANYEQYF. The chain carries TRBV4-2 and TRBJ2-7; unclear D gene. The CDR3 consists of 8 residues. The ends were cut back, 10 bases at V and 3 bases at J, with 1 base in the middle. Germline CDR1 and CDR2: LGHNA and YNFKEQ.

The sample holds a few counts of this clonotype. An end of the junction does not agree with germline; a read error may underlie this. The CDR3 coding sequence is TGCGCTAGCAGCCACTCAGGACAGGGAGATTCACCCCTCCACTTT. Its protein is CASSHSGQGDSPLHF. This chain connects TRBV4-3 to TRBJ1-6, with 8 nucleotides matching TRBD1. Germline lookup yields CDR1 LGHNA and CDR2 YSLEER. The CDR3 runs 15 residues.

This clonotype has only a few counts. J is TRBJ2-1 and V is TRBV2, with a possible D match to TRBD2 (6 bases). The CDR3 covers 13 residues. The germline V gene encodes CDR1 SNHLY and CDR2 FYNNEI. V lost 5 bases to trimming and J lost 8 bases, with 13 bases between them. The CDR3, as DNA: TGTGCCAGCAGTCATAACGGGGGTGATGAGCAGTTCTTC. Encoded protein: CASSHNGGDEQFF.

The chain carries TRBV4-3 and TRBJ1-4, with TRBD1 as a possible D gene (5 bases). Germline V CDR1 and CDR2: LGHNA, YSLEER. CDR3 length: 16 residues. Trimming cost V 0 bases and J 13 bases, with 21 bases left between them. CDR3 bases: TGCGCCAGCAGCCAAGACTCTACGGGGGGTTCGGAAGGACTGTTTTTT. Translating it yields CASSQDSTGGSEGLFF.

This clonotype was recorded many times. The DNA for the CDR3 is TGTGCCAGCAGTTTCCCCCTGACAGGGGGTCAAGAGACCCAGTACTTC. As protein: CASSFPLTGGQETQYF. The chain links TRBV28 to TRBJ2-5, with 9 positions matching TRBD1. V lost 3 bases, J lost 2 bases, and 7 bases stayed unmatched. Germline V CDR1 and CDR2: MDHEN, SYDVKM. CDR3 length: 16 residues.

This clonotype was seen only a few times. The chain is built from TRBV9 and TRBJ1-1; D gene uncertain. This CDR3 comprises 14 residues. Trimming shortened V by 0 bases and J by 8 bases, and 14 bases separated the two germline ends. CDR1 and CDR2 (germline): SGDLS, YYNGEE. The CDR3 sequence is CASSVGHLAPEAFF. CDR3 nucleotide sequence: TGTGCCAGCAGCGTAGGACACTTGGCCCCAGAAGCTTTCTTT.

V usage is TRBV15 and J usage is TRBJ2-7; possibly TRBD1 for D (6 bases). The DNA end is more similar to TRBJ2-5, so the J call may be wrong. Germline CDR1 is LNHNV and CDR2 is YYDKDF (reference sequence). CDR3 length: 14 amino acids. The CDR3 bases are TGTGCCACCAGCAGTCGTTCAGGGGCGGAGACCCAGTACTTC. Translating it yields CATSSRSGAETQYF.

The V call is TRBV7-2, the J call TRBJ2-4; D is tentatively TRBD1 or TRBD2 (6 bases each). CDR1 is SGHTA and CDR2 is FQGNSA in the germline V gene. The V end lost 3 bases, the J end lost 1 base, and 13 bases lay between the germline ends. The CDR3 length is 16 residues. Written as DNA, the CDR3 is TGTGCCAGCAGCTTGACAGGTGGGGGGGCCAAAAACATTCAGTACTTC. Protein product: CASSLTGGGAKNIQYF. Drawing the rest from reference TRBV7-2 and TRBJ2-4, the complete variable domain is GAGVSQSPSNKVTEKGKDVELRCDPISGHTALYWYRQSLGQGLEFLIYFQGNSAPDKSGLPSDRFSAERTGGSVSTLTIQRTQQEDSAVYLCASSLTGGGAKNIQYFGAGTRLSVL.

V and J are TRBV7-2 and TRBJ2-3; D remains unclear. From germline, CDR1 is SGHTA and CDR2 FQGNSA. Between the trimmed V and J ends, which lost 1 base and 2 bases, there was a span of 16 bases. This CDR3 is 17 amino acids long. In DNA form, the CDR3 reads TGTGCCAGCAGCTTAGGTTTGTCTAGTTTGTACACAGATACGCAGTATTTT. As protein: CASSLGLSSLYTDTQYF.

The chain recombines TRBV20-1 with TRBJ1-2, with a weak D call TRBD1 (6 bases). From germline, CDR1 is DFQATT and CDR2 SNEGSKA (reference sequence). This CDR3 is 13 amino acids long. V was cut by 1 base and J by 9 bases, with 15 bases left in between. The CDR3 DNA follows: TGCAGTGCTAGAGCCTCCGGGACAAGGCGCTACACCTTC. Protein sequence: CSARASGTRRYTF.

The gene calls are TRBV7-2 and TRBJ2-3; weak D call: TRBD1 (5 bases). The ends were cut back, 3 bases at V and 5 bases at J, with 21 bases in the middle. Germline values: CDR1 SGHTA, CDR2 FQGNSA. The CDR3 loop spans 17 amino acids. CDR3 protein: CASSFKDTFSPGDTQYF. DNA of the CDR3: TGTGCCAGCAGCTTTAAGGACACCTTCTCCCCAGGAGATACGCAGTATTTT.

A few counts support this clonotype. This sequence joins TRBV12-3 or TRBV12-4 and TRBJ2-5; D call uncertain. Trimming removed 5 bases at V and 4 bases at J, with 11 bases between. The CDR3 contains 13 residues. CDR3 sequence: CASSPNLRETQYF. In nucleotides, the CDR3 is TGTGCCAGCAGTCCGAACCTCCGAGAGACCCAGTACTTC.

J is TRBJ1-2 and V is TRBV7-9, with 7 bases lining up with TRBD1. CDR3 size: 15 residues. Per germline, CDR1 SEHNR and CDR2 FQNEAQ (reference sequence). V was clipped by 4 bases and J by 4 bases; unmatched bases: 9. Here the CDR3 DNA reads TGTGCCAGCAGCTCGGGACAGACATTTTTCTATGGCTACACCTTC. Translation: CASSSGQTFFYGYTF. Based on the CDR3 plus reference TRBV7-9 and TRBJ1-2, the full variable domain is DTGVSQNPRHKITKRGQNVTFRCDPISEHNRLYWYRQTLGQGPEFLTYFQNEAQLEKSRLLSDRFSAERPKGSFSTLEIQRTEQGDSAMYLCASSSGQTFFYGYTFGSGTRLTVV.

The chain recombines TRBV7-8 with TRBJ2-3; 12 nucleotides match TRBD2. The germline gives CDR1 SGHVS, CDR2 FQNEAQ. The CDR3 covers 18 residues. With 1 base clipped from V and 2 bases from J, the junction kept 7 bases outside the gene matches. The CDR3: CASSLVQLAGGPTDTQYF. The CDR3 DNA sequence: TGTGCCAGCAGCTTAGTCCAACTAGCGGGGGGCCCCACAGATACGCAGTATTTT.

The gene calls are TRBV5-1 and TRBJ1-2; TRBD1 might be the D (5 bases). Per germline, CDR1 SGHRS and CDR2 YFSETQ. With 2 bases removed from V and 4 bases from J, the gap between germline ends came to 18 bases. This CDR3 is 16 amino acids long. In DNA, the CDR3 is TGCGCCAGCAGCTTTGACAGCACAGTCCTCTCCTATGGCTACACCTTC. This translates into CASSFDSTVLSYGYTF.

In its sample, this clonotype was seen a few times. V usage is TRBV7-8 and J usage is TRBJ2-5, with 8 bases identical to TRBD2. The CDR3 spans 15 residues. CDR1 is SGHVS, CDR2 FQNEAQ, per germline. The trim removed 1 base at V and 7 bases at J, leaving 8 bases unmatched. CDR3: CASSLGSQRGLTQYF. The CDR3 DNA reads as TGTGCCAGCAGCTTAGGTTCCCAGCGGGGGTTGACCCAGTACTTC.

This clonotype has more than one count but fewer than ten. The rearrangement uses TRBV5-1 and TRBJ1-4, with TRBD1 matching over 7 bases. CDR3 length equals 14 residues. Germline loops: CDR1 SGHRS, CDR2 YFSETQ. The trim removed 7 bases at V and 8 bases at J, leaving 11 bases unmatched. CDR3 DNA: TGCGCCAGCGGTTCCACATGGGACAGCGAAAAACTGTTTTTT. Amino acids: CASGSTWDSEKLFF. The variable domain in full, completed from reference TRBV5-1 and TRBJ1-4, reads KAGVTQTPRYLIKTRGQQVTLSCSPISGHRSVSWYQQTPGQGLQFLFEYFSETQRNKGNFPGRFSGRQFSNSRSEMNVSTLELGDSALYLCASGSTWDSEKLFFGSGTQLSVL.

V usage is TRBV29-1 and J usage is TRBJ2-1; a possible D gene is TRBD2 (5 bases). The CDR3 is 16 residues long. V gave up 0 bases and J gave up 3 bases, with 15 bases separating them. Germline assignment: CDR1 SQVTM and CDR2 ANQGSEA. In DNA form, the CDR3 reads TGCAGCGTTGAAGATCGGCGGGTCCGGGGCTACAATGAGCAGTTCTTC. It is translated as CSVEDRRVRGYNEQFF.

This clonotype was recorded once. The chain combines TRBV5-1 with TRBJ2-6, with 11 bases that match TRBD1. V shed 7 bases, J shed 0 bases, and the junction held 21 bases outside the gene matches. Germline values: CDR1 SGHRS, CDR2 YFSETQ. This CDR3 has 22 amino acids. CDR3 nucleotides: TGCGCCAGCCACCACCTGACCACCCCTACCGGGACAGGGGGCTCTGGGGCCAACGTCCTGACTTTC. Its protein is CASHHLTTPTGTGGSGANVLTF.